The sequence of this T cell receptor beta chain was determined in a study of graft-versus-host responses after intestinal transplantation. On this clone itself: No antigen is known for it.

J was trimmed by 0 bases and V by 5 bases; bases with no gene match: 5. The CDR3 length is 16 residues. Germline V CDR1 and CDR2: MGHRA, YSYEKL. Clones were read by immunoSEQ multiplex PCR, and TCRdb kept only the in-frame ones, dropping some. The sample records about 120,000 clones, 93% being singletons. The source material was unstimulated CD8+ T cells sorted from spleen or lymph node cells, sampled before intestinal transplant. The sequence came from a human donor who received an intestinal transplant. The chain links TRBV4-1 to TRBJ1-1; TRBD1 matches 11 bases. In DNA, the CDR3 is TGCGCCAGCAGCGGTGGACAGGGGGCCTTGAACACTGAAGCTTTCTTT. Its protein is CASSGGQGALNTEAFF.